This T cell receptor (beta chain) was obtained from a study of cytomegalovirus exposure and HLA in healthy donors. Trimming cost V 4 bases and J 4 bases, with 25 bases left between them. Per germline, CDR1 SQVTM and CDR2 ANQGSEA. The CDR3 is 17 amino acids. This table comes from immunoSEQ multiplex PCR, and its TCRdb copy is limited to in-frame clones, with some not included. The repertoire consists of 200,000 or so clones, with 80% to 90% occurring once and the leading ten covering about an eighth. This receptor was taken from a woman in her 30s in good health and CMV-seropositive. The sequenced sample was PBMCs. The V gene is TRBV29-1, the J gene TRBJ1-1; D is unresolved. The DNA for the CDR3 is TGCAGCGTTGTTGGGCTGGTCTTCTTCGCGAAGACCACTGAAGCTTTCTTT. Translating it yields CSVVGLVFFAKTTEAFF.